The 6 T cell receptor beta chains presented below share a single source sample, sequenced in a study of blood T cell repertoires in COVID-19. Repertoires were generated with immunoSEQ multiplex PCR, while TCRdb's copy carries only in-frame clones and drops some. The sample yields under 300,000 clones, 75% to 90% seen once. The material sequenced was peripheral blood. The source is a woman younger than 45 with active or convalescent COVID-19.

This chain uses TRBV7-6 with TRBJ1-4; no firm D call. With 3 bases removed from V and 14 bases from J, the gap between germline ends came to 16 bases. The V gene's germline CDR1 is SGHVS and CDR2 FNYEAQ. CDR3 length: 13 residues. The CDR3 DNA reads TGTGCCAGCAGCTTGGCGGAGGACGGAAGGCTGTTTTTT. This translates into CASSLAEDGRLFF.

The J gene is TRBJ2-1, the V gene TRBV9, with 13 bases matching TRBD2. The V gene end was trimmed by 3 bases and the J gene end by 10 bases; junction bases not matched to a gene: 7. From germline, CDR1 is SGDLS and CDR2 YYNGEE. CDR3 length equals 15 residues. The CDR3 region is CASSGGLAGINEQFF. Written as DNA, the CDR3 is TGTGCCAGCAGCGGGGGACTAGCGGGGATAAACGAGCAGTTCTTC.

This chain uses TRBV4-2 with TRBJ1-2; no clear D. Germline V lookup: CDR1 LGHNA, CDR2 YNFKEQ. The germline V and J ends were trimmed by 7 bases and 9 bases, with 12 bases remaining between them. The CDR3 length is 11 residues. The CDR3 bases are TGTGCCAGCACCCGGGCTTTTCGCTACACCTTC. Translated: CASTRAFRYTF.

The V and J genes are TRBV24-1 and TRBJ2-1; 8 bases fit TRBD2. The length of the CDR3 is 18 residues. Germline V gene lookup returns CDR1 KGHDR and CDR2 SFDVKD. Unmatched junction bases numbered 12, after V lost 3 bases and J lost 3 bases. CDR3 DNA: TGTGCCACCAGTGATCCCCGGGGTAGCGGGGCAATCTACAATGAGCAGTTCTTC. Translated: CATSDPRGSGAIYNEQFF.

This clone occurred once. J is TRBJ2-3 and V is TRBV6-2 or TRBV6-3; TRBD2 matches 13 bases. CDR1 and CDR2 (germline): MNHEY, SVGEGT. J lost 0 bases, V lost 0 bases, and 3 bases had no gene match. CDR3 length: 18 residues. CDR3 region: CASSYSRLAGGSTDTQYF. In nucleotides, the CDR3 is TGTGCCAGCAGTTACTCAAGACTAGCGGGGGGTAGCACAGATACGCAGTATTTT.

The CDR3 reads CASGNQGTTEAFF. CDR3 sequence (DNA): TGTGCCAGCGGAAACCAGGGTACCACTGAAGCTTTCTTT. This chain links TRBV7-2 with TRBJ1-1, with a weak D call TRBD1 (5 bases). The CDR3 has 13 residues. The germline CDR1 and CDR2 sequences are SGHTA and FQGNSA. V lost 8 bases, J lost 4 bases, and 14 bases lay in between.